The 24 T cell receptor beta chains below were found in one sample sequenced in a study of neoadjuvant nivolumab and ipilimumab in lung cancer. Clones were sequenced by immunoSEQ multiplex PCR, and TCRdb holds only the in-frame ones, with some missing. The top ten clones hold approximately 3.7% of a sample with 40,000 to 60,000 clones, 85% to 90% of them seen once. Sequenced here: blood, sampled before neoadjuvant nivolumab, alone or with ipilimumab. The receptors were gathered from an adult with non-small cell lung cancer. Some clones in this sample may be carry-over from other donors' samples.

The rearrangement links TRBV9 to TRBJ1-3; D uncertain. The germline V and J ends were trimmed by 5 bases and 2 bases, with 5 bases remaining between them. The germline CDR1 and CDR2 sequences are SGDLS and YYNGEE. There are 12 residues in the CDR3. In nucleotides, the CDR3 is TGTGCCAGCAGGGGGACTGGAAACACCATATATTTT. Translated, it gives CASRGTGNTIYF.

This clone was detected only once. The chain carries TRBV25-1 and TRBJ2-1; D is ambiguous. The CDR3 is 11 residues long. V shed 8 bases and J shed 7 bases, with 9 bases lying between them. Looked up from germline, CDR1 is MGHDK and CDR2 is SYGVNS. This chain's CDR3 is CASRRGNEQFF. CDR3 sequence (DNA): TGTGCCAGCCGCCGAGGTAATGAGCAGTTCTTC.

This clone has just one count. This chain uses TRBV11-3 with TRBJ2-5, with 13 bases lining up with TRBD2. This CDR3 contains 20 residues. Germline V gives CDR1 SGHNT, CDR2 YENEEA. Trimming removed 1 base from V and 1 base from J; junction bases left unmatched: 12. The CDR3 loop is CASSLVAGLAGRWAQETQYF. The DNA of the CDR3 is TGTGCCAGCAGCTTAGTGGCGGGACTAGCGGGACGGTGGGCCCAAGAGACCCAGTACTTC.

The CDR3 coding sequence is TGCGCCAGCAGCTTGGGACGGGATGAGCAGTTCTTC. Translation gives CASSLGRDEQFF. The chain employs TRBV5-1 and TRBJ2-1; D is unclear. The germline V gene has CDR1 SGHRS and CDR2 YFSETQ. With 0 bases removed from V and 8 bases from J, the gap between germline ends came to 6 bases. There are 12 residues in the CDR3.

The CDR3: CATIGDTNSGNTIYF. DNA of the CDR3: TGTGCCACCATTGGCGACACTAACTCTGGAAACACCATATATTTT. The J gene is TRBJ1-3, the V gene TRBV11-2; D unresolved. CDR1 and CDR2 from the germline V gene are SGHAT and FQNNGV. This CDR3 is built from 15 residues. Deletions cut 10 bases from V and 0 bases from J, with 16 bases between.

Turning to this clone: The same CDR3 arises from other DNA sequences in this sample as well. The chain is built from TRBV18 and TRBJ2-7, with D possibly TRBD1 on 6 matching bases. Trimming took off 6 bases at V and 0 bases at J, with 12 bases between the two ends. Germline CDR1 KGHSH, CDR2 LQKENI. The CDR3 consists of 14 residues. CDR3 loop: CASSPNRDSYEQYF. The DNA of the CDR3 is TGTGCCAGCTCCCCCAACAGGGACTCCTACGAGCAGTACTTC.

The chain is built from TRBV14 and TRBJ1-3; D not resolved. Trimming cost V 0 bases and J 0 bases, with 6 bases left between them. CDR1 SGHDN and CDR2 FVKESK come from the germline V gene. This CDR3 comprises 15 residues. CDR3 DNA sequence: TGTGCCAGCAGCCAAGAGGTCCTCTCTGGAAACACCATATATTTT. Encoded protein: CASSQEVLSGNTIYF.

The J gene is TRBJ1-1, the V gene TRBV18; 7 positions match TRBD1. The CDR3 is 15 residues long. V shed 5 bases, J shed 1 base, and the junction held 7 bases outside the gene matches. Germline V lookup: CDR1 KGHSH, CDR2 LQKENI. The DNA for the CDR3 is TGTGCCAGCTCAATGCGGACAGGTGAGAACACTGAAGCTTTCTTT. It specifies CASSMRTGENTEAFF.

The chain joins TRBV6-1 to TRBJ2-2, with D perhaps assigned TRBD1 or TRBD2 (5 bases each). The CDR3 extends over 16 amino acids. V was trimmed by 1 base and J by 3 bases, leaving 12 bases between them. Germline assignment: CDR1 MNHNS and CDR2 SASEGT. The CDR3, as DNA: TGTGCCAGCAGTGAAGGGAGAGGGGCGGACACCGGGGAGCTGTTTTTT. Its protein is CASSEGRGADTGELFF.

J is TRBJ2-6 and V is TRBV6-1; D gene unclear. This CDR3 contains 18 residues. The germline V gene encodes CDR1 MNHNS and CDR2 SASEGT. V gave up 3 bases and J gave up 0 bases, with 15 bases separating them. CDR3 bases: TGTGCCAGCAGTGAGGTCAGTGTAGGTTTCTCTGGGGCCAACGTCCTGACTTTC. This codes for CASSEVSVGFSGANVLTF.

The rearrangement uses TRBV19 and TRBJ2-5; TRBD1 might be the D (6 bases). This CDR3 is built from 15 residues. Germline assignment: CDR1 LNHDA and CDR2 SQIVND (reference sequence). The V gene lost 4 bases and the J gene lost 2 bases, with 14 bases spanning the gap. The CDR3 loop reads CASSTTAGDQETQYF. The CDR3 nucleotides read TGTGCCAGTAGTACCACCGCAGGGGATCAAGAGACCCAGTACTTC.

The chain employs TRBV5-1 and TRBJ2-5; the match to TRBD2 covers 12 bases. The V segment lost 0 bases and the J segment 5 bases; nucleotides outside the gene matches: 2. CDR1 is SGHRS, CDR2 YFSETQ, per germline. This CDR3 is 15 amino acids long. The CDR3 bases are TGCGCCAGCAGCTTGGACACTAGCGGGAGGGAGACCCAGTACTTC. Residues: CASSLDTSGRETQYF.

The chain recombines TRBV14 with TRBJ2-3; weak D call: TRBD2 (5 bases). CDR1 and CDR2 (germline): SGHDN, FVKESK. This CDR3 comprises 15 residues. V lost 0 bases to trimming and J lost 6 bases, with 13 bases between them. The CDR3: CASSQDHSPGDTQYF. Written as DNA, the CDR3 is TGTGCCAGCAGCCAAGATCATAGCCCGGGGGATACGCAGTATTTT. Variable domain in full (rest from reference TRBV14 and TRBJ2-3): EAGVTQFPSHSVIEKGQTVTLRCDPISGHDNLYWYRRVMGKEIKFLLHFVKESKQDESGMPNNRFLAERTGGTYSTLKVQPAELEDSGVYFCASSQDHSPGDTQYFGPGTRLTVL.

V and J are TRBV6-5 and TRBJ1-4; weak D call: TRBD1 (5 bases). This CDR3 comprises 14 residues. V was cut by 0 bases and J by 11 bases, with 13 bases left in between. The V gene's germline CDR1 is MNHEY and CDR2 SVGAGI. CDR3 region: CASSYSAGSRKLFF. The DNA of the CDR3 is TGTGCCAGCAGTTACTCGGCAGGGTCTCGGAAACTGTTTTTT.

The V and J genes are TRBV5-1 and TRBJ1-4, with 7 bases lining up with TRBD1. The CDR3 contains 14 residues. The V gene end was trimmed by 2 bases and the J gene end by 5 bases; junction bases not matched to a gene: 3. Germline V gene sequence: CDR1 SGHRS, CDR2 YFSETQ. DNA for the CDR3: TGCGCCAGCAGCTTTGAGGGGGCAAATGAAAAACTGTTTTTT. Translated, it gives CASSFEGANEKLFF.

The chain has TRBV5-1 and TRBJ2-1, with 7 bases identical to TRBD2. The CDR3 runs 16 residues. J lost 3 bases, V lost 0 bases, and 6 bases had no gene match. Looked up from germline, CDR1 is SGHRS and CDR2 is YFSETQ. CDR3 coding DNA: TGCGCCAGCAGCTTGGTAGTGCTAGCGGACTACAATGAGCAGTTCTTC. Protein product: CASSLVVLADYNEQFF.

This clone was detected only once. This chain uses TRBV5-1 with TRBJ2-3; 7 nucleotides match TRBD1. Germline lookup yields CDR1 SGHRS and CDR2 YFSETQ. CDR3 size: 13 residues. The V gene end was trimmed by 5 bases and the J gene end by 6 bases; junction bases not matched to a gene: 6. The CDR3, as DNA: TGCGCCAGCAGAAAGCAGGGGGATGATACGCAGTATTTT. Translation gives CASRKQGDDTQYF.

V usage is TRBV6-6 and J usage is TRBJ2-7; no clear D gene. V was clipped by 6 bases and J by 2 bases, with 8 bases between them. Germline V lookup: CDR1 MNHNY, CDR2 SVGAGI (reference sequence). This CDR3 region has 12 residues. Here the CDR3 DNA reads TGTGCCAGCAGGGCCCAAACCTACGAGCAGTACTTC. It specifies CASRAQTYEQYF.

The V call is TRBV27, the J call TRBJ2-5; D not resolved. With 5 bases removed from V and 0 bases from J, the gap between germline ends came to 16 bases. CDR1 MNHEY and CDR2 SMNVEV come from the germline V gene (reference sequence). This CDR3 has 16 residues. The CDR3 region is CASSPLGSVYQETQYF. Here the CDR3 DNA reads TGTGCCAGCAGTCCCCTGGGGTCCGTGTACCAAGAGACCCAGTACTTC.

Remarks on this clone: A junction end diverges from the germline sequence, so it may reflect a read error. CDR3 sequence (DNA): TGTGCCAGCAGCATAGCCGGTGAGCAGTTCTTC. Translating it yields CASSIAGEQFF. This rearrangement joins TRBV7-9 to TRBJ2-1; D is uncertain. This CDR3 region has 11 residues. Germline assignment: CDR1 SEHNR and CDR2 FQNEAQ (reference sequence).

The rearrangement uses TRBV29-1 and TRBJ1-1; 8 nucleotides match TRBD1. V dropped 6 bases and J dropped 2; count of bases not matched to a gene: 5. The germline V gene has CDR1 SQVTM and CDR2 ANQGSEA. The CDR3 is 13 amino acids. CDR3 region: CSVAGGYNTEAFF. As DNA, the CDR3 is TGCAGCGTAGCAGGGGGCTACAACACTGAAGCTTTCTTT.

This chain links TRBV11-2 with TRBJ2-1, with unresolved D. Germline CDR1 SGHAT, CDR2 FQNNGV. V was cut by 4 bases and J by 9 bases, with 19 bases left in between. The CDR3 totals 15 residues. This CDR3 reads CASSSYLGSWGEQFF. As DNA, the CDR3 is TGTGCCAGCAGCTCCTATTTGGGTAGCTGGGGTGAGCAGTTCTTC.

CDR3 amino acids: CATETGQAQETQYF. Here the CDR3 DNA reads TGTGCCACCGAAACGGGACAGGCCCAAGAGACCCAGTACTTC. The chain is built from TRBV6-1 and TRBJ2-5; 8 positions agree with TRBD1. V shed 10 bases and J 1 base; nucleotides not matched to a gene: 8. Germline V gene sequence: CDR1 MNHNS, CDR2 SASEGT. This CDR3 spans 14 amino acids.

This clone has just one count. The CDR3, as DNA: TGTGCCAGCAGCGCTGGGGACAGCATTAACACTGAAGCTTTCTTT. Amino acid sequence: CASSAGDSINTEAFF. This rearrangement joins TRBV9 to TRBJ1-1; 7 bases line up with TRBD1. The V gene's germline CDR1 is SGDLS and CDR2 YYNGEE. The V gene end was trimmed by 3 bases and the J gene end by 2 bases; junction bases not matched to a gene: 7. The CDR3 extends over 15 amino acids. Supplemented by reference TRBV9 and TRBJ1-1, the full variable domain reads DSGVTQTPKHLITATGQRVTLRCSPRSGDLSVYWYQQSLDQGLQFLIQYYNGEERAKGNILERFSAQQFPDLHSELNLSSLELGDSALYFCASSAGDSINTEAFFGQGTRLTVV.